The rows below give T cell receptor beta chains drawn from one sample of a study of tumor-infiltrating lymphocytes in oesophageal squamous cell carcinoma. TCRdb called the PCR reads again in MiXCR, with one record for every CDR3 protein. The sample gives 15,000 to 25,000 distinct CDR3 sequences, roughly two fifths of which show up once; around an eighth is in the top ten. The material sequenced was normal esophageal tissue next to the tumor. The origin of the receptors is a male donor with esophageal squamous cell carcinoma. CDR3s include the opening cysteine and the closing phenylalanine or tryptophan. A D gene is named only where the DNA matches it firmly. Clone size appears in some rows only: once, few, many, or a class for an expanded clone.

CDR3,DNA,size,J,D,V
CASSSPNSRGHFADTQYF,TGTGCCAGCAGCTCTCCCAACTCGAGGGGACATTTCGCAGATACGCAGTACTTC,.,TRBJ2-7,.,TRBV7-3
CASSLESGTWDSPLHF,TGTGCCAGCAGCTTGGAGTCAGGGACATGGGATTCACCCCTCCACTTT,many,TRBJ1-6,.,TRBV5-7
CASSFLGQNTEAFF,TGTGCCAGCAGTTTTTTGGGACAGAACACTGAAGCTTTCTTT,.,TRBJ1-1,.,TRBV12-3/TRBV12-4
CASSLEAGTRVDEQFF,TGTGCCAGCAGCTTAGAGGCGGGGACTAGAGTGGATGAGCAGTTCTTC,.,TRBJ2-1,TRBD2,TRBV7-6
CASSLRDGVNEQFF,TGTGCCAGCAGCCTCCGGGACGGAGTCAATGAGCAGTTCTTC,.,TRBJ2-1,.,TRBV7-8
CASSLVAGTSYEQYF,TGTGCCAGCAGCTTAGTAGCGGGCACCTCCTACGAGCAGTACTTC,large,TRBJ2-7,TRBD2,TRBV7-8
CATASGSSTDTQYF,TGTGCCACCGCTTCCGGTTCGAGCACAGATACGCAGTATTTT,many,TRBJ2-3,.,TRBV24-1
CANTDSGNTIYF,TGTGCCAACACGGACTCTGGAAACACCATATATTTT,.,TRBJ1-3,.,TRBV7-4
CASSTVGLVNEQFF,TGTGCCAGCAGCACAGTCGGACTAGTAAATGAGCAGTTCTTC,.,TRBJ2-1,TRBD2,TRBV7-2
CASSFPPLGSAGVADTQYF,TGTGCCAGCAGTTTCCCTCCATTGGGGTCGGCGGGAGTGGCAGATACGCAGTATTTT,many,TRBJ2-3,TRBD2,TRBV28
CASSYPRLAGGWLDTQYF,TGTGCCAGCAGTTACCCAAGACTAGCGGGAGGTTGGTTAGATACGCAGTATTTT,.,TRBJ2-3,TRBD2,TRBV6-6
CASSLRETPYNEQYF,TGTGCCAGCAGCTTAAGGGAGACCCCCTACAATGAGCAGTACTTC,few,TRBJ2-5,.,TRBV7-3
CASSGRLAVTGELFF,TGTGCCAGCAGTGGGAGACTAGCGGTAACCGGGGAGCTGTTTTTT,.,TRBJ2-2,TRBD2,TRBV28
CAIEQGGTVSGNTIYF,TGTGCTATCGAACAGGGAGGGACCGTTTCGGGAAACACCATATATTTT,many,TRBJ1-3,.,TRBV6-1
CASSYSGIGEANNEQFF,TGTGCCAGCAGTTACTCGGGGATAGGTGAGGCTAACAATGAGCAGTTCTTC,.,TRBJ2-1,.,TRBV6-5
CASSLMVVAGGTDTQYF,TGTGCCAGCAGCCTAATGGTGGTAGCGGGTGGCACAGATACGCAGTATTTT,.,TRBJ2-3,TRBD2,TRBV6-1
CASSKGLQSSYNEQFF,TGTGCCAGCAGTAAGGGACTACAGAGCTCCTACAATGAGCAGTTCTTC,.,TRBJ2-1,TRBD2,TRBV6-1
CASQQGYLAKNIQYF,TGTGCCAGCCAGCAGGGGTACCTAGCCAAAAACATTCAGTACTTC,many,TRBJ2-4,.,TRBV19
CASSWREGTGELFF,TGTGCCAGCAGTTGGCGGGAGGGCACCGGGGAGCTGTTTTTT,many,TRBJ2-2,TRBD2,TRBV12-3/TRBV12-4
CASSSGGPTREQYF,TGTGCCAGCAGCTCCGGAGGGCCGACTCGGGAGCAGTACTTC,medium-sized,TRBJ2-7,.,TRBV7-8
CATSGNGRNYGYTF,TGTGCCACCAGTGGAAACGGGAGGAACTATGGCTACACCTTC,few,TRBJ1-2,.,TRBV24-1
CASATGLPGREQYF,TGTGCCAGCGCGACAGGGTTACCCGGCAGAGAGCAGTACTTC,.,TRBJ2-7,TRBD1,TRBV6-1
CASSYSMSGVEEQFF,TGTGCCAGCAGTTACTCGATGAGTGGTGTGGAAGAGCAGTTCTTC,few,TRBJ2-1,.,TRBV6-6
CASSSTLDNEQFF,TGTGCCAGCAGCTCCACTTTGGACAATGAGCAGTTCTTC,.,TRBJ2-1,.,TRBV5-6
CATKKLTDGYTF,TGTGCCACCAAGAAGTTGACAGACGGCTACACCTTC,.,TRBJ1-2,.,TRBV28